These 30 T cell receptor beta chains were all obtained from the same sample, sequenced in a study of blood T cells in healthy people across ages. The use of a sample-barcoded 5' primer and a J-beta primer mix characterized a second PCR of roughly 6 to 11 cycles. Each CDR3 protein gets one entry after TCRdb re-called the 5' RACE reads with MiXCR. The sample lists around 990,000 distinct CDR3 sequences, roughly two fifths occurring once. What was sequenced was blood. These receptors all stem from a man in his late teens or twenties in good health.

This clonotype was detected only once. The V gene is TRBV4-1, the J gene TRBJ1-1; D unclear. The CDR3 contains 14 residues. V lost 0 bases and J 5 bases, leaving 10 bases between the germline ends. CDR1 is MGHRA and CDR2 is YSYEKL in the germline V gene. The CDR3: CASSQEPWSTEAFF. As DNA, the CDR3 is TGCGCCAGCAGCCAAGAGCCATGGTCTACTGAAGCTTTCTTT.

This clonotype has more than one count but fewer than ten. This chain connects TRBV5-1 to TRBJ1-4, with 11 bases that match TRBD1. V shed 4 bases and J 8 bases; nucleotides not matched to a gene: 4. Germline V gene sequence: CDR1 SGHRS, CDR2 YFSETQ. The CDR3 totals 14 residues. The CDR3 DNA is TGCGCCAGCAGCATCCGGGACAGGGGGGAAAAACTGTTTTTT. Translating it yields CASSIRDRGEKLFF.

The chain has TRBV6-2 or TRBV6-3 and TRBJ1-1; 10 bases are a match to TRBD1. Per germline, CDR1 MNHEY and CDR2 SVGEGT. V gave up 6 bases and J gave up 7 bases; unmatched junction bases: 5. This CDR3 comprises 13 residues. The CDR3, as DNA: TGTGCCAGCAGATGGACAGGGGGACGTGAAGCTTTCTTT. Translated, it gives CASRWTGGREAFF.

This rearrangement joins TRBV9 to TRBJ2-3, with D possibly TRBD2 on 6 matching bases. Germline assignment: CDR1 SGDLS and CDR2 YYNGEE. The CDR3 loop spans 18 amino acids. V dropped 1 base and J dropped 2 bases, with 20 bases sitting between them. The CDR3 reads CASSVNVVESGYTDTQYF. The CDR3 nucleotides read TGTGCCAGCAGCGTAAATGTCGTGGAAAGCGGGTACACAGATACGCAGTATTTT.

A few counts support this clonotype. The V gene is TRBV20-1, the J gene TRBJ2-1; a weak D match, TRBD2 (6 bases). CDR1 and CDR2 (germline): DFQATT, SNEGSKA (reference sequence). The CDR3 is 13 amino acids. V dropped 0 bases and J dropped 7 bases, with 10 bases sitting between them. Written as DNA, the CDR3 is TGCAGTGCTAGAGACCCACTAGCTAATGAGCAGTTCTTC. This encodes CSARDPLANEQFF.

The chain employs TRBV6-5 and TRBJ1-1; D unclear. Per germline, CDR1 MNHEY and CDR2 SVGAGI. The V and J ends lost 5 bases and 1 base respectively, with 11 bases between them. This CDR3 is 14 amino acids long. This CDR3 reads CASSETASNTEAFF. The CDR3, as DNA: TGTGCCAGCAGTGAAACAGCTTCGAACACTGAAGCTTTCTTT.

CDR3 nucleotides: TGCAGTGCCGAGGGGGTCTCCTACAATGAGCAGTTCTTC. Residues: CSAEGVSYNEQFF. The chain has TRBV20-1 and TRBJ2-1; D possibly corresponds to TRBD1 (6 bases). Germline CDR1 and CDR2: DFQATT and SNEGSKA (reference sequence). This CDR3 comprises 13 residues. V lost 6 bases and J lost 0, with 9 bases in between.

Written as DNA, the CDR3 is TGTGCCAGCAGTACCCCAGGACTGCTGAACACTGAAGCTTTCTTT. Amino acid sequence: CASSTPGLLNTEAFF. The chain carries TRBV25-1 and TRBJ1-1; unclear D gene. V shed 5 bases and J shed 0 bases, with 13 bases lying between them. CDR3 length equals 15 residues. The germline V gene encodes CDR1 MGHDK and CDR2 SYGVNS.

This clonotype was picked up a small number of times. The gene calls are TRBV5-6 and TRBJ2-7; 8 bases line up with TRBD2. V lost 9 bases, J lost 0 bases, and 11 bases stayed unmatched. Germline CDR1 is SGHDT and CDR2 is YYEEEE. The CDR3 is 15 residues long. CDR3 nucleotide sequence: TGTGCCACTACTATGCGGGGGGAAACCTCCTACGAGCAGTACTTC. Its translation: CATTMRGETSYEQYF.

J is TRBJ2-3 and V is TRBV6-6; 9 bases are shared with TRBD1. The CDR3 has 17 residues. Trimming took 2 bases from V and 5 from J; bases not matched to a gene: 11. Germline CDR1 reads MNHNY; CDR2 reads SVGAGI (reference sequence). This chain's CDR3 is CASSYPAKQGARDTQYF. The CDR3, as DNA: TGTGCCAGCAGTTACCCCGCCAAACAGGGGGCAAGAGATACGCAGTATTTT.

This clonotype was detected only once. The V gene is TRBV30, the J gene TRBJ1-4; 7 bases line up with TRBD1. V gave up 2 bases and J gave up 8 bases; unmatched junction bases: 11. CDR3 size: 15 residues. From germline, CDR1 is GTSNPN and CDR2 SVGIG (reference sequence). Written as DNA, the CDR3 is TGTGCCTGGAGTCTAGAAAGGGGGCTTGCCGAAAAACTGTTTTTT. It yields the protein CAWSLERGLAEKLFF. The full variable domain, completed using reference TRBV30 and TRBJ1-4, is SQTIHQWPATLVQPVGSPLSLECTVEGTSNPNLYWYRQAAGRGLQLLFYSVGIGQISSEVPQNLSASRPQDRQFILSSKKLLLSDSGFYLCAWSLERGLAEKLFFGSGTQLSVL.

This chain uses TRBV7-2 with TRBJ2-7, with 8 bases lining up with TRBD1. From germline, CDR1 is SGHTA and CDR2 FQGNSA. With 0 bases clipped from V and 3 bases from J, the junction kept 4 bases outside the gene matches. The CDR3 length is 15 residues. CDR3 residues: CASSLALGQGYEQYF. DNA for the CDR3: TGTGCCAGCAGCTTAGCCCTAGGACAGGGCTACGAGCAGTACTTC.

The chain is built from TRBV2 and TRBJ2-1, with TRBD2 identical over 10 bases. The CDR3 has 16 amino acids. Unmatched junction bases numbered 15, after V lost 9 bases and J lost 7 bases. Germline V CDR1 and CDR2: SNHLY, FYNNEI. CDR3 protein: CASLLQRGGFENEQFF. The CDR3 DNA reads as TGTGCCAGTCTCCTTCAGCGGGGGGGCTTCGAGAATGAGCAGTTCTTC.

This chain connects TRBV6-6 to TRBJ1-4; D is perhaps TRBD1 (5 bases). V was cut by 2 bases and J by 8 bases, with 15 bases left in between. The CDR3 extends over 15 amino acids. Germline V gene sequence: CDR1 MNHNY, CDR2 SVGAGI (reference sequence). The CDR3 DNA reads as TGTGCCAGCAGTTACGCCGACTCAGGGTACGAAAAACTGTTTTTT. As protein: CASSYADSGYEKLFF.

This clonotype was recorded only once. The chain links TRBV27 to TRBJ2-2; TRBD2 might be the D (6 bases). The CDR3 runs to 17 residues. Trimming pared 5 bases from V and 6 bases from J, leaving 22 bases between. Germline V gives CDR1 MNHEY, CDR2 SMNVEV (reference sequence). CDR3 loop: CASSLMPSALVPGELFF. The CDR3 DNA sequence: TGTGCCAGCAGTCTAATGCCTAGCGCCTTAGTCCCCGGGGAGCTGTTTTTT.

The V gene is TRBV4-2, the J gene TRBJ2-7; D is unclear. Germline CDR1 is LGHNA and CDR2 is YNFKEQ. The length of the CDR3 is 14 residues. Between the trimmed V and J ends, which lost 4 bases and 2 bases, there was a span of 12 bases. CDR3 bases: TGTGCCAGCAGCCCCTTAGACAAGCCCTACGAGCAGTACTTC. It translates to CASSPLDKPYEQYF.

Remarks on this clonotype: Germline and junction disagree at one end, which may indicate a read error. The V call is TRBV15, the J call TRBJ2-3; D perhaps matches TRBD2 (5 bases). The CDR3 is 14 amino acids. CDR1 and CDR2 (germline): LNHNV, YYDKDF (reference sequence). CDR3 protein: CATSISGSTDMQYF. DNA for the CDR3: TGTGCCACCAGCATATCGGGGTCCACAGATATGCAGTATTTT.

This clonotype appeared a few times. The V gene is TRBV7-6, the J gene TRBJ2-3; the D gene is possibly TRBD1 (5 bases). CDR1 and CDR2 (germline): SGHVS, FNYEAQ. This CDR3 spans 18 amino acids. V shed 1 base and J shed 4 bases, with 21 bases lying between them. CDR3: CASSLVQDRIRGADTQYF. In nucleotides, the CDR3 is TGTGCCAGCAGCTTAGTACAGGACCGCATAAGGGGTGCAGATACGCAGTATTTT.

The chain couples TRBV4-2 to TRBJ2-6; 9 bases agree with TRBD1. Trimming at V came to 5 bases and at J to 0 bases, leaving 11 bases not matched to a gene. The V gene's germline CDR1 is LGHNA and CDR2 YNFKEQ. The CDR3 is 19 amino acids. The CDR3 coding sequence is TGTGCCAGCAGCGATCAACTAGGACAGGGGCACTCTGGGGCCAACGTCCTGACTTTC. Residues: CASSDQLGQGHSGANVLTF.

The gene calls are TRBV6-2 or TRBV6-3 and TRBJ2-4; tentatively, D is TRBD1 or TRBD2 (5 bases each). TRBJ2-5 matches the DNA end more closely, so the J call is doubtful. Germline V gene data show CDR1 as MNHEY and CDR2 as SVGEGT. The CDR3 spans 15 residues. The CDR3 is CASSYGGRAQETQYF. The CDR3 DNA is TGTGCCAGCAGTTACGGAGGCAGGGCCCAAGAGACCCAGTACTTC.

The rearrangement joins TRBV19 to TRBJ1-5, with 8 bases lining up with TRBD1. CDR1 LNHDA and CDR2 SQIVND come from the germline V gene (reference sequence). This CDR3 contains 15 residues. V was pared by 4 bases and J by 6 bases, with 8 bases of the junction left unmatched. This chain's CDR3 is CASSTAGGGGQPQHF. The CDR3 DNA reads as TGTGCCAGTAGTACCGCAGGGGGCGGGGGTCAGCCCCAGCATTTT.

The J gene is TRBJ2-3, the V gene TRBV7-9; TRBD2 agrees at 8 bases. Germline V gives CDR1 SEHNR, CDR2 FQNEAQ (reference sequence). Trimming at V came to 5 bases and at J to 0 bases, leaving 7 bases not matched to a gene. The CDR3 totals 16 residues. CDR3 sequence: CASSLHRGGSTDTQYF. DNA of the CDR3: TGTGCCAGCAGCCTTCATCGGGGGGGTAGCACAGATACGCAGTATTTT. Filled out from reference TRBV7-9 and TRBJ2-3, the complete variable domain reads DTGVSQNPRHKITKRGQNVTFRCDPISEHNRLYWYRQTLGQGPEFLTYFQNEAQLEKSRLLSDRFSAERPKGSFSTLEIQRTEQGDSAMYLCASSLHRGGSTDTQYFGPGTRLTVL.

This clonotype was seen more than once but under ten times. The V and J genes are TRBV12-3 or TRBV12-4 and TRBJ2-7; 7 bases line up with TRBD2. V was pared by 4 bases and J by 7 bases, with 16 bases of the junction left unmatched. This CDR3 comprises 16 residues. For the CDR3, the DNA is TGTGCCAGCAGTTCCCCCGGGGAGGGAAGGGTCAATGAGCAGTACTTC. The encoded protein is CASSSPGEGRVNEQYF.

This clonotype showed up just a few times. The CDR3 DNA follows: TGCGCCAGCAGCTTGAGCGCGACTAACCGGTACAATGAGCAGTTCTTC. Translated: CASSLSATNRYNEQFF. This chain links TRBV5-1 with TRBJ2-1; TRBD2 might be the D (5 bases). V gave up 1 base and J gave up 4 bases, with 15 bases separating them. The CDR3 is 16 amino acids. Germline V gene lookup returns CDR1 SGHRS and CDR2 YFSETQ.

This clonotype was picked up a small number of times. This chain uses TRBV28 with TRBJ1-2; D might be TRBD1 (5 bases). The CDR3 loop spans 14 amino acids. Germline V gene lookup returns CDR1 MDHEN and CDR2 SYDVKM. Trimming took off 6 bases at V and 8 bases at J, with 19 bases between the two ends. The CDR3 sequence: CASSLRGIRSGYTF. CDR3 nucleotide sequence: TGTGCCAGCAGCCTAAGGGGAATCCGGAGCGGCTACACCTTC.

This clonotype has more than one count but fewer than ten. V is TRBV2 and J is TRBJ2-5; weak D call: TRBD2 (5 bases). CDR3 length equals 14 residues. Trimming took off 4 bases at V and 1 base at J, with 10 bases between the two ends. The germline V gene has CDR1 SNHLY and CDR2 FYNNEI. CDR3 in DNA: TGTGCCAGCAGTGGTACTAGAGGCCAAGAGACCCAGTACTTC. It specifies CASSGTRGQETQYF.

This clonotype was picked up one time. This chain uses TRBV23-1 with TRBJ1-5; 7 positions agree with TRBD1. TRBV23-1 is known as an ORF, though its function is uncertain. CDR3 length: 16 residues. With 7 bases clipped from V and 1 base from J, the junction kept 10 bases outside the gene matches. CDR3 loop: CASIRDRERSNQPQHF. CDR3 DNA sequence: TGCGCCAGCATCCGGGACAGAGAAAGGAGCAATCAGCCCCAGCATTTT.

V gene TRBV7-8 combines with J gene TRBJ1-4; D perhaps matches TRBD1 (6 bases). The germline V and J ends were trimmed by 2 bases and 7 bases, with 14 bases remaining between them. The V gene's germline CDR1 is SGHVS and CDR2 FQNEAQ. The CDR3 sequence is 15 residues long. The CDR3 is CASSLHRDLAEKLFF. DNA of the CDR3: TGTGCCAGCAGCTTACACAGGGACCTCGCTGAAAAACTGTTTTTT.

The chain has TRBV20-1 and TRBJ1-2; D unresolved. V shed 1 base and J shed 7 bases, with 19 bases lying between them. This CDR3 has 15 residues. The germline V gene encodes CDR1 DFQATT and CDR2 SNEGSKA (reference sequence). The CDR3 spells CSARGEGPTLLGYTF. CDR3 sequence (DNA): TGCAGTGCTAGAGGTGAAGGTCCTACTTTACTTGGCTACACCTTC.

The gene calls are TRBV7-2 and TRBJ2-3; D remains unclear. Germline values: CDR1 SGHTA, CDR2 FQGNSA. Trimming shortened V by 5 bases and J by 2 bases, and 14 bases separated the two germline ends. The CDR3 covers 15 residues. The CDR3 region is CASSTTTWNTDTQYF. DNA for the CDR3: TGTGCCAGCAGCACCACTACCTGGAACACAGATACGCAGTATTTT.